The rows below give T cell receptor beta chains drawn from one sample of a study of cytomegalovirus exposure and HLA in healthy donors. Only in-frame clones appear in the TCRdb table, and some are missing; sequencing was by immunoSEQ multiplex PCR. Seen here are approximately 140,000 clones, over 60% observed once, and the top ten hold 6.5%. Sequencing was carried out using PBMCs. The receptors originated from an older woman in good health and CMV-seronegative. Each CDR3 is given with its conserved first and last residue. A D gene is named only where the DNA matches it firmly. Clone sizes are given selectively: once, few, many, or a class where the clone is expanded.

J,D,V,size,CDR3,DNA
TRBJ2-3,-,TRBV5-4,-,CASSRPQGPVSTDTQYF,TGTGCCAGCAGCCGACCACAGGGACCCGTTAGCACAGATACGCAGTATTTT
TRBJ2-5,TRBD2,TRBV6-1,-,CASSAGLAGGGETQYF,TGTGCCAGCAGTGCCGGACTAGCGGGAGGCGGGGAGACCCAGTACTTC
TRBJ2-7,TRBD2,TRBV4-1,once,CASSQDTLLAGGSYEQYF,TGCGCCAGCAGCCAAGATACCCTACTAGCGGGAGGATCCTACGAGCAGTACTTC
TRBJ1-1,TRBD1,TRBV11-2,-,CASSPGVQGLDTEAFF,TGTGCCAGCAGCCCCGGCGTACAGGGGTTGGACACTGAAGCTTTCTTT
TRBJ2-1,TRBD2,TRBV27,once,CASSKGTSIFDEQFF,TGTGCCAGCAGCAAAGGGACTAGCATATTCGATGAGCAGTTCTTC
TRBJ2-4,TRBD2,TRBV4-3,-,CASSQDFLGTSGFKNIQYF,TGCGCCAGCAGCCAAGATTTTTTGGGGACTAGCGGTTTCAAAAACATTCAGTACTTC
TRBJ2-7,TRBD2,TRBV7-8,once,CASGRISGAYEQYF,TGTGCCAGCGGAAGGATTAGCGGGGCATACGAGCAGTACTTC
TRBJ2-2,TRBD2,TRBV5-1,few,CASSLTSGGANTGELFF,TGCGCCAGCAGCTTGACTAGCGGGGGGGCGAACACCGGGGAGCTGTTTTTT
TRBJ2-1,TRBD2,TRBV4-2,-,CASSHPASGSRHNEQFF,TGTGCCAGCAGCCATCCAGCAAGCGGGAGTCGGCACAATGAGCAGTTCTTC
TRBJ2-5,-,TRBV28,-,CASSLVVQGARETQYF,TGTGCCAGCAGTTTAGTCGTACAGGGTGCGAGGGAGACCCAGTACTTC
TRBJ2-4,-,TRBV2,-,CASSRDNKNIQYF,TGTGCCAGCAGCCGGGACAATAAAAACATTCAGTACTTC
TRBJ1-2,-,TRBV11-2,few,CASSAGRVGYGYTF,TGTGCCAGCAGCGCCGGCAGGGTTGGCTATGGCTACACCTTC
TRBJ2-7,TRBD1,TRBV4-2,few,CASSQGQGDSSYEQYF,TGTGCCAGCAGCCAAGGACAGGGGGACAGCTCCTACGAGCAGTACTTC
TRBJ2-5,-,TRBV9,-,CASSVLGGETQYF,TGTGCCAGCAGCGTGCTTGGGGGGGAGACCCAGTACTTC
TRBJ1-3,TRBD1,TRBV18,few,CASSPTQTGSGNTIYF,TGTGCCAGCTCACCAACCCAGACAGGGTCTGGAAACACCATATATTTT
TRBJ1-1,-,TRBV7-8,-,CASSLAEQLNTEAFF,TGTGCCAGCAGCTTAGCGGAGCAGCTAAACACTGAAGCTTTCTTT
TRBJ2-7,TRBD2,TRBV5-4,few,CASSLGGLAGRYEQYF,TGTGCCAGCAGCTTGGGCGGACTAGCGGGAAGGTACGAGCAGTACTTC
TRBJ1-1,TRBD1,TRBV29-1,-,CSVVTGPNTEAFF,TGCAGCGTTGTGACAGGGCCCAACACTGAAGCTTTCTTT
TRBJ2-7,-,TRBV9,-,CASSVAGEGEQYF,TGTGCCAGCAGCGTAGCAGGGGAAGGCGAGCAGTACTTC
TRBJ2-6,-,TRBV4-3,few,CASSQDPRGANVLTF,TGCGCCAGCAGCCAAGACCCTAGGGGGGCCAACGTCCTGACTTTC
TRBJ2-3,-,TRBV10-2,-,CASTTFDTQYF,TGCGCCAGCACTACCTTTGATACGCAGTATTTT
TRBJ2-3,TRBD2,TRBV5-1,-,CASSLETSGSLSQYF,TGCGCCAGCAGCTTGGAAACTAGCGGGAGTCTATCGCAGTATTTT
TRBJ2-7,TRBD2,TRBV5-6,-,CASSLWLAGMVGDEQYF,TGTGCCAGCAGCTTATGGCTAGCGGGAATGGTCGGGGACGAGCAGTACTTC
TRBJ2-5,TRBD2,TRBV5-1,-,CASSWGLAGLQETQYF,TGCGCCAGCAGCTGGGGACTAGCGGGCCTTCAAGAGACCCAGTACTTC
TRBJ1-2,TRBD1,TRBV15,-,CATSSRANRTGPQQKANYGYTF,TGTGCCACCAGCTCACGGGCAAATAGGACAGGGCCTCAACAGAAGGCTAACTATGGCTACACCTTC
TRBJ2-7,-,TRBV2,-,CASSVLRESGEQYF,TGTGCCAGCAGTGTATTGAGGGAAAGTGGCGAGCAGTACTTC
TRBJ1-6,-,TRBV7-8,-,CASSPLQGNSPLHF,TGTGCCAGCAGCCCCCTACAGGGTAATTCACCCCTCCACTTT
TRBJ1-1,-,TRBV19,-,CASSIGGTLNTEAFF,TGTGCCAGTAGTATAGGAGGGACACTTAACACTGAAGCTTTCTTT
TRBJ1-2,TRBD1,TRBV5-1,few,CASSLGGQAREDGYTF,TGCGCCAGCAGCTTGGGGGGACAGGCTCGGGAAGATGGCTACACCTTC
TRBJ1-2,TRBD1,TRBV7-3,once,CASRKGQGNLDGYTF,TGTGCCAGCAGAAAGGGACAGGGAAATCTCGATGGCTACACCTTC
TRBJ1-1,-,TRBV7-2,-,CASSQARSTEAFF,TGTGCCAGCAGCCAGGCCAGATCCACTGAAGCTTTCTTT
TRBJ2-2,TRBD1,TRBV27,-,CASSHLTGGTGELFF,TGTGCCAGCAGTCACCTGACAGGGGGCACCGGGGAGCTGTTTTTT
TRBJ1-2,-,TRBV5-4,-,CASSFPQVANYGYTF,TGTGCCAGCAGCTTTCCTCAGGTGGCAAACTATGGCTACACCTTC
TRBJ2-6,-,TRBV27,-,CASSSPRSGANVLTF,TGTGCCAGCAGTTCCCCCCGCTCTGGGGCCAACGTCCTGACTTTC
TRBJ2-7,-,TRBV4-3,few,CASSHIQGNYEQYF,TGCGCCAGCAGCCATATACAGGGTAACTACGAGCAGTACTTC
TRBJ1-6,-,TRBV7-2,-,CASSDWEQGGNSPLHF,TGTGCCAGCAGCGATTGGGAACAGGGCGGTAATTCACCCCTCCACTTT
TRBJ2-7,TRBD1,TRBV7-6,-,CASSLGTGLSYEQYF,TGTGCCAGCAGCTTAGGGACAGGGCTCTCCTACGAGCAGTACTTC
TRBJ2-3,TRBD2,TRBV7-8,-,CASSLKLAGITDTQYF,TGTGCCAGCAGCTTAAAACTAGCGGGAATCACAGATACGCAGTATTTT
TRBJ2-1,-,TRBV2,-,CASRSGGDHEQFF,TGTGCCAGCCGCTCTGGCGGTGATCATGAGCAGTTCTTC
TRBJ2-7,TRBD1,TRBV5-1,-,CASSRQGDSYEQYF,TGCGCCAGCAGCAGACAGGGGGACTCCTACGAGCAGTACTTC
TRBJ2-5,-,TRBV6-1,-,CATRGGWETQYF,TGTGCCACCAGAGGGGGATGGGAGACCCAGTACTTC
TRBJ2-3,TRBD2,TRBV5-4,-,CASRRAGGSSTDTQYF,TGTGCCAGCAGGCGAGCGGGGGGCTCTAGCACAGATACGCAGTATTTT
TRBJ2-7,-,TRBV11-3,-,CASSLVGRDYRVLSYEQYF,TGTGCCAGCAGCTTAGTAGGGAGGGATTACAGGGTCCTGTCCTACGAGCAGTACTTC
TRBJ2-7,TRBD2,TRBV5-1,-,CASSLAASGYAYEQYF,TGCGCCAGCAGCTTGGCCGCTAGCGGGTATGCCTACGAGCAGTACTTC
TRBJ1-3,TRBD1,TRBV29-1,-,CSVDPGQGAGNTIYF,TGCAGCGTTGATCCGGGACAGGGGGCTGGAAACACCATATATTTT
TRBJ2-3,-,TRBV10-3,-,CAISGQGDTQYF,TGTGCCATCAGTGGCCAGGGAGATACGCAGTATTTT
TRBJ2-1,TRBD2,TRBV2,-,CASSPRTSGGLREQFF,TGTGCCAGCAGTCCGAGGACTAGCGGAGGCCTTCGTGAGCAGTTCTTC
TRBJ2-2,-,TRBV4-3,-,CASSLGGSTGELFF,TGCGCCAGCAGCCTTGGGGGGAGTACCGGGGAGCTGTTTTTT
TRBJ2-5,-,TRBV9,once,CASSVNPGLQETQYF,TGTGCCAGCAGCGTAAACCCGGGACTGCAAGAGACCCAGTACTTC
TRBJ2-7,TRBD1,TRBV28,-,CASSLGGQGPYEQYF,TGTGCCAGCAGTTTAGGCGGACAGGGTCCTTACGAGCAGTACTTC
TRBJ2-3,-,TRBV11-2,few,CASSLYGGVGTQYF,TGTGCCAGCAGCTTATATGGCGGTGTTGGTACGCAGTATTTT
TRBJ1-1,-,TRBV9,-,CASSARQNMNTEAFF,TGTGCCAGCAGCGCCAGACAGAACATGAACACTGAAGCTTTCTTT
TRBJ1-2,TRBD1,TRBV7-9,few,CASSTDRGGGYTF,TGTGCCAGCAGCACGGACAGGGGAGGCGGCTACACCTTC
TRBJ2-2,-,TRBV28,-,CASSLQGWTGELFF,TGTGCCAGCAGTTTGCAGGGGTGGACCGGGGAGCTGTTTTTT
TRBJ1-5,TRBD1,TRBV10-3,-,CAISEGTGYNQPQHF,TGTGCCATCAGTGAGGGGACAGGTTACAATCAGCCCCAGCATTTT
TRBJ2-3,TRBD1,TRBV25-1,-,CASSLKGTGSTDTQYF,TGTGCCAGCAGTCTTAAGGGGACAGGGAGCACAGATACGCAGTATTTT